The 15 T cell receptor beta chains listed next were all sequenced from one sample in a study of shared clonotypes between healthy human individuals. The repertoire was sequenced with immunoSEQ multiplex PCR; TCRdb's copy has only in-frame clones and lacks some. The sample shows some 2.3 million clones, 85% to 95% of them seen only once. The sample comprised naive CD4+ T cells from PBMCs. This sample's subset: CD45RA+ positively selected. The receptor source for this set is a man aged 18 to 30 in good health. Some clones in this sample may be carry-over from other donors' samples.

This sequence joins TRBV7-2 and TRBJ2-1; no clear D gene. This CDR3 is 15 amino acids long. Trimming took 6 bases from V and 8 from J, leaving 20 bases between them. Germline V CDR1 and CDR2: SGHTA, FQGNSA. The CDR3 region is CASRQFRPLMDEQFF. The CDR3 DNA follows: TGTGCCAGCAGACAATTTCGCCCCCTGATGGATGAGCAGTTCTTC.

This clone was observed once. The chain recombines TRBV30 with TRBJ2-5, with 7 bases aligning to TRBD2. The CDR3 extends over 15 amino acids. V lost 1 base, J lost 7 bases, and 12 bases stayed unmatched. CDR1 GTSNPN and CDR2 SVGIG come from the germline V gene (reference sequence). CDR3 coding DNA: TGTGCCTGGAGTGAGGAGGGGAGGGCCGCGGGGACCCAGTACTTC. Its protein is CAWSEEGRAAGTQYF.

The rearrangement uses TRBV9 and TRBJ2-5, with TRBD2 matching 8 bases. CDR1 and CDR2 from the germline V gene are SGDLS and YYNGEE. The junction had 10 bases not matched to a gene; V was cut back by 4 bases and J by 5 bases. The CDR3 consists of 15 residues. The CDR3 loop reads CASSPGGLALETQYF. CDR3 sequence (DNA): TGTGCCAGCAGCCCCGGAGGACTAGCTCTGGAGACCCAGTACTTC.

This clone was detected only once. The same CDR3 also results from other DNA sequences found in this sample. This chain joins TRBV28 and TRBJ2-3; the D is unclear. The CDR3 length is 11 residues. Looked up from germline, CDR1 is MDHEN and CDR2 is SYDVKM. Deletions cut 2 bases from V and 5 bases from J, with 2 bases between. The CDR3, as DNA: TGTGCCAGCAGTTTAGGAGATACGCAGTATTTT. Protein: CASSLGDTQYF.

This chain links TRBV5-1 with TRBJ2-7, with TRBD2 matching 8 bases. V dropped 4 bases and J dropped 3; count of bases not matched to a gene: 9. Looked up from germline, CDR1 is SGHRS and CDR2 is YFSETQ. CDR3 length: 15 residues. CDR3 bases: TGCGCCAGCAGCCGTTCTAGCGGGCCTGTCTACGAGCAGTACTTC. This codes for CASSRSSGPVYEQYF.

The chain recombines TRBV28 with TRBJ1-2; the D gene is possibly TRBD1 (5 bases). This CDR3 spans 17 amino acids. The germline gives CDR1 MDHEN, CDR2 SYDVKM. The V and J ends lost 3 bases and 6 bases respectively, with 23 bases between them. DNA of the CDR3: TGTGCCAGCAGTTTTCCCCAGGGAGAGGGGCTTGGAGATGGCTACACCTTC. This gives the protein CASSFPQGEGLGDGYTF.

The chain's CDR3 is CASSNVEGRWEQYF. For the CDR3, the DNA is TGTGCCAGCAGCAACGTGGAGGGCCGGTGGGAGCAGTACTTC. V gene TRBV11-2 combines with J gene TRBJ2-7, with a possible D match to TRBD2 (6 bases). Germline CDR1 and CDR2: SGHAT and FQNNGV. The ends were cut back, 5 bases at V and 7 bases at J, with 18 bases in the middle. This CDR3 is built from 14 residues.

The chain employs TRBV2 and TRBJ1-2; D uncertain. CDR1 and CDR2 from the germline V gene are SNHLY and FYNNEI. There are 14 residues in the CDR3. Trimming pared 2 bases from V and 8 bases from J, leaving 15 bases between. CDR3 sequence (DNA): TGTGCCAGCAGTGAATCCAGCCTCAGGTGGGGCTACACCTTC. Its translation: CASSESSLRWGYTF. Drawing the rest from reference TRBV2 and TRBJ1-2, the complete variable domain is EPEVTQTPSHQVTQMGQEVILRCVPISNHLYFYWYRQILGQKVEFLVSFYNNEISEKSEIFDDQFSVERPDGSNFTLKIRSTKLEDSAMYFCASSESSLRWGYTFGSGTRLTVV.

The rearrangement uses TRBV19 and TRBJ2-3; TRBD2 matches 8 bases. V lost 6 bases to trimming and J lost 2 bases; unmatched junction nucleotides: 4. CDR1 LNHDA and CDR2 SQIVND come from the germline V gene (reference sequence). The CDR3 extends over 14 amino acids. The CDR3 here is CASRVGLDTDTQYF. The DNA for the CDR3 is TGTGCCAGTAGAGTGGGACTAGACACAGATACGCAGTATTTT.

This chain connects TRBV19 to TRBJ2-2; 7 bases line up with TRBD1. V was clipped by 7 bases and J by 4 bases; unmatched bases: 9. This CDR3 spans 15 amino acids. The germline gives CDR1 LNHDA, CDR2 SQIVND (reference sequence). The CDR3 loop is CASNTLGTATGELFF. CDR3 nucleotide sequence: TGTGCCAGTAACACTCTCGGGACAGCCACCGGGGAGCTGTTTTTT.

The chain couples TRBV28 to TRBJ2-2; 8 bases are shared with TRBD2. Germline CDR1 and CDR2: MDHEN and SYDVKM. V was pared by 8 bases and J by 7 bases, with 6 bases of the junction left unmatched. This CDR3 has 13 residues. The CDR3 reads CASGTRRVGELFF. The CDR3 region has the DNA TGTGCCAGCGGGACTAGACGGGTCGGGGAGCTGTTTTTT.

The J gene is TRBJ2-7, the V gene TRBV5-1; TRBD2 might be the D (5 bases). Deletions cut 0 bases from V and 1 base from J, with 17 bases between. This CDR3 is built from 17 residues. CDR1 is SGHRS, CDR2 YFSETQ, per germline. The DNA of the CDR3 is TGCGCCAGCAGCTTGGGGGAGCGGATAAGGACTTCCTACGAGCAGTACTTC. Amino acids: CASSLGERIRTSYEQYF.

The rearrangement links TRBV2 to TRBJ1-4; D might be TRBD1 (5 bases). With 2 bases removed from V and 3 bases from J, the gap between germline ends came to 10 bases. This CDR3 is built from 15 residues. CDR1 SNHLY and CDR2 FYNNEI come from the germline V gene. The chain's CDR3 is CASSELVGANEKLFF. CDR3 DNA: TGTGCCAGCAGTGAATTGGTAGGGGCTAATGAAAAACTGTTTTTT.

J is TRBJ1-5 and V is TRBV27; tentative D call: TRBD1 (5 bases). CDR1 is MNHEY, CDR2 SMNVEV, per germline (reference sequence). V lost 10 bases and J lost 0, with 19 bases in between. This CDR3 comprises 16 residues. The CDR3 loop is CANARDQGYSNQPQHF. CDR3 DNA: TGTGCCAACGCCAGGGACCAGGGTTATAGCAATCAGCCCCAGCATTTT.

The chain combines TRBV28 with TRBJ2-1; D is perhaps TRBD1 (6 bases). Looked up from germline, CDR1 is MDHEN and CDR2 is SYDVKM. Trimming left V 5 bases short and J 5 bases short, with 13 bases between. This CDR3 is built from 14 residues. Here the CDR3 DNA reads TGTGCCAGCAGTCCGGGCGGACAGAACAATGAGCAGTTCTTC. The encoded protein is CASSPGGQNNEQFF. The entire variable domain, with the rest obtained from reference TRBV28 and TRBJ2-1, is as follows: DVKVTQSSRYLVKRTGEKVFLECVQDMDHENMFWYRQDPGLGLRLIYFSYDVKMKEKGDIPEGYSVSREKKERFSLILESASTNQTSMYLCASSPGGQNNEQFFGPGTRLTVL.